The 22 T cell receptor beta chains below all came from one sample that was sequenced in a study of T-cell reconstitution after alpha-beta-depleted transplantation in children. Preparing the TCRbeta library involved the use of unique molecular identifiers. TCRdb re-analysed the PCR reads in MiXCR, keeping a single row per CDR3 protein. The profile shows about 580,000 distinct CDR3 sequences, approximately 22% of them singletons. This sample comprised PBMCs, mostly from graft donor cells, obtained 360 days after TCRalphabeta/CD19-depleted stem cell transplant. Source of these receptors: a boy younger than two who had a stem cell transplant for acute myeloid leukemia, so the T cells may come from the graft donor.

This clonotype has just a few counts. The rearrangement joins TRBV20-1 to TRBJ2-1; no reliable D call. Trimming shortened V by 8 bases and J by 0 bases, and 11 bases separated the two germline ends. Looked up from germline, CDR1 is DFQATT and CDR2 is SNEGSKA (reference sequence). The length of the CDR3 is 13 residues. For the CDR3, the DNA is TGCAGTTTACCCCCCAGCTCCTACAATGAGCAGTTCTTC. Translation: CSLPPSSYNEQFF.

V usage is TRBV7-2 and J usage is TRBJ1-5; unclear D gene. This CDR3 is 14 amino acids long. Trimming stripped 3 bases from V and 7 bases from J, with 13 bases between. Germline V lookup: CDR1 SGHTA, CDR2 FQGNSA. CDR3 sequence reads: CASSFLLSPQPQHF. The CDR3 nucleotides are TGTGCCAGCAGCTTCCTCTTATCCCCGCAGCCCCAGCATTTT.

With regard to this clonotype: One junction end disagrees with the germline gene, perhaps due to a read error. The CDR3 sequence: CACSLLVWGRGSTDTQYF. The CDR3 DNA follows: TGTGCCTGCAGTCTCCTGGTATGGGGGAGGGGTAGCACAGATACGCAGTATTTT. The V gene is TRBV12-3 or TRBV12-4, the J gene TRBJ2-3; 7 bases align to TRBD2. This CDR3 region has 18 residues.

This clonotype has only a few counts. The rearrangement joins TRBV12-3 or TRBV12-4 to TRBJ1-5; D unresolved. The CDR3 spans 13 residues. V was cut by 3 bases and J by 4 bases, with 7 bases left in between. The CDR3 sequence: CASSFAENQPQHF. The CDR3 bases are TGTGCCAGCAGTTTCGCTGAGAATCAGCCCCAGCATTTT.

A few counts support this clonotype. This chain links TRBV27 with TRBJ2-2, with 7 bases fitting TRBD1. In germline, CDR1 is MNHEY, CDR2 SMNVEV (reference sequence). The CDR3 runs to 15 residues. V lost 7 bases to trimming and J lost 0 bases; unmatched junction nucleotides: 5. CDR3: CASTLTGANTGELFF. Here the CDR3 DNA reads TGTGCCAGCACTCTCACAGGGGCGAACACCGGGGAGCTGTTTTTT.

The gene calls are TRBV20-1 and TRBJ2-3, with 7 bases aligning to TRBD1. With 1 base clipped from V and 5 bases from J, the junction kept 3 bases outside the gene matches. CDR3 size: 13 residues. Germline-derived CDR1 and CDR2 are DFQATT and SNEGSKA (reference sequence). The CDR3: CSARGDRGDTQYF. In nucleotides, the CDR3 is TGCAGTGCTAGAGGGGACAGAGGAGATACGCAGTATTTT.

DNA of the CDR3: TGTGCCATCAGCGCGAGGACAGGGGGTTATAATACGCAGTATTTT. It codes for CAISARTGGYNTQYF. The chain has TRBV10-3 and TRBJ2-3; TRBD1 matches at 10 bases. The V gene end was trimmed by 6 bases and the J gene end by 7 bases; junction bases not matched to a gene: 10. Germline loops: CDR1 ENHRY, CDR2 SYGVKD. This CDR3 comprises 15 residues.

The gene calls are TRBV20-1 and TRBJ2-1; D gene uncertain. This CDR3 contains 13 residues. The germline V and J ends were trimmed by 3 bases and 8 bases, with 14 bases remaining between them. From germline, CDR1 is DFQATT and CDR2 SNEGSKA (reference sequence). Here the CDR3 reads CSARPIGNDEQFF. The CDR3, as DNA: TGCAGTGCTAGGCCCATTGGTAACGATGAGCAGTTCTTC.

This clonotype was seen many times. The V and J genes are TRBV15 and TRBJ2-1; 9 positions agree with TRBD2. V was clipped by 1 base and J by 7 bases; unmatched bases: 14. Germline lookup yields CDR1 LNHNV and CDR2 YYDKDF (reference sequence). The CDR3 contains 18 residues. The chain's CDR3 is CATSRGGIGAGGLNEQFF. For the CDR3, the DNA is TGTGCCACCAGCAGAGGTGGGATAGGAGCGGGGGGTCTGAATGAGCAGTTCTTC.

The table lists this clonotype with a few counts. This chain connects TRBV20-1 to TRBJ2-7, with 7 positions matching TRBD1. Per the germline V gene, CDR1 is DFQATT and CDR2 is SNEGSKA (reference sequence). The CDR3 length is 16 residues. V trimming: 5 bases; J trimming: 2 bases; junction bases outside the gene matches: 15. CDR3: CSALLPGQQSTYEQYF. The CDR3, as DNA: TGCAGTGCTCTACTACCGGGACAGCAATCCACCTACGAGCAGTACTTC.

This clonotype was seen ten or more times. The CDR3 coding sequence is TGTGCCAGCAGCTTTTTCGGTCAAGAGACCCAGTACTTC. Translation gives CASSFFGQETQYF. The chain has TRBV7-2 and TRBJ2-5; no firm D call. The CDR3 loop spans 13 amino acids. The germline CDR1 and CDR2 sequences are SGHTA and FQGNSA. V was clipped by 3 bases and J by 2 bases, with 7 bases between them. Full variable domain (rest looked up from reference TRBV7-2 and TRBJ2-5): GAGVSQSPSNKVTEKGKDVELRCDPISGHTALYWYRQSLGQGLEFLIYFQGNSAPDKSGLPSDRFSAERTGGSVSTLTIQRTQQEDSAVYLCASSFFGQETQYFGPGTRLLVL.

The chain combines TRBV20-1 with TRBJ2-7; TRBD2 aligns across 13 bases. The CDR3 is 14 amino acids. The V and J ends lost 6 bases and 4 bases, in that order; junction bases with no gene match: 6. Germline CDR1 DFQATT, CDR2 SNEGSKA (reference sequence). The CDR3 DNA reads TGCAGTGCCCTGACTAGCGGGGGGTATTACGAGCAGTACTTC. Protein: CSALTSGGYYEQYF.

This clonotype was picked up one time. The chain combines TRBV5-4 with TRBJ2-1; D perhaps matches TRBD2 (6 bases). Trimming cost V 4 bases and J 2 bases, with 19 bases left between them. The length of the CDR3 is 17 residues. CDR1 and CDR2 from the germline V gene are SGHNT and YYREEE (reference sequence). This CDR3 is CASSTRMRDSAYNEQFF. The CDR3 nucleotides are TGTGCCAGCAGCACGCGGATGAGGGACTCGGCCTACAATGAGCAGTTCTTC.

The chain combines TRBV12-3 or TRBV12-4 with TRBJ1-5, with TRBD1 matching over 8 bases. There are 19 residues in the CDR3. Trimming at V came to 4 bases and at J to 0 bases, leaving 14 bases not matched to a gene. The CDR3: CASSSTRTGLTYSNQPQHF. The CDR3 nucleotides read TGTGCCAGCAGTTCCACCAGGACAGGGTTGACCTATAGCAATCAGCCCCAGCATTTT.

This clonotype was seen repeatedly, ten times or more. The chain employs TRBV29-1 and TRBJ2-3, with unresolved D. Germline values: CDR1 SQVTM, CDR2 ANQGSEA. This CDR3 comprises 14 residues. V was cut by 1 base and J by 1 base, with 9 bases left in between. The DNA for the CDR3 is TGCAGCGTTGAAGGGGGTGAGGGCACAGATACGCAGTATTTT. Translating gives CSVEGGEGTDTQYF.

The V call is TRBV5-1, the J call TRBJ1-3; D not certain. Trimming took 5 bases from V and 3 from J, leaving 9 bases between them. Germline CDR1 SGHRS, CDR2 YFSETQ. CDR3 length: 13 residues. CDR3 coding DNA: TGCGCCAGCAGACGGGTTGGTGGAAACACCATATATTTT. It is translated as CASRRVGGNTIYF.

This clonotype was counted ten times or more. V is TRBV20-1 and J is TRBJ2-1, with 7 bases fitting TRBD1. The CDR3 contains 14 residues. CDR1 and CDR2 (germline): DFQATT, SNEGSKA (reference sequence). V lost 4 bases to trimming and J lost 0 bases; unmatched junction nucleotides: 3. CDR3 sequence: CSATDRSSYNEQFF. The CDR3 nucleotides are TGCAGTGCTACGGACAGGTCCTCCTACAATGAGCAGTTCTTC.

This clonotype was picked up a small number of times. The gene calls are TRBV5-5 and TRBJ2-5; D may be TRBD1 (8 bases). CDR1 is SGHKS and CDR2 is YYEKEE in the germline V gene (reference sequence). The CDR3 length is 14 residues. With 3 bases removed from V and 5 bases from J, the gap between germline ends came to 14 bases. CDR3 region: CASSSLQGGETQYF. Written as DNA, the CDR3 is TGTGCCAGCAGCTCATTACAGGGGGGGGAGACCCAGTACTTC.

The table lists this clonotype with a few counts. Here the CDR3 reads CSVPGQGTHTGELFF. CDR3 in DNA: TGCAGCGTCCCGGGACAGGGAACACACACCGGGGAGCTGTTTTTT. V gene TRBV29-1 combines with J gene TRBJ2-2; TRBD1 aligns across 9 bases. The CDR3 covers 15 residues. The germline gives CDR1 SQVTM, CDR2 ANQGSEA. J gave up 3 bases and V 6 bases, and 8 bases lay outside the gene matches.

This chain connects TRBV20-1 to TRBJ2-4, with D tentatively TRBD1 (6 bases). With 5 bases removed from V and 4 bases from J, the gap between germline ends came to 15 bases. Germline-derived CDR1 and CDR2 are DFQATT and SNEGSKA (reference sequence). The CDR3 contains 14 residues. CDR3 DNA: TGCAGTGCTTTGCCGGGACACACGAAAAACATTCAGTACTTC. Its protein is CSALPGHTKNIQYF.

The chain employs TRBV20-1 and TRBJ1-1, with a tentative D call TRBD1 (5 bases). The ends were cut back, 3 bases at V and 11 bases at J, with 16 bases in the middle. Germline V CDR1 and CDR2: DFQATT, SNEGSKA (reference sequence). This CDR3 is built from 12 residues. This CDR3 reads CSARPTGLKAFF. Here the CDR3 DNA reads TGCAGTGCTAGGCCAACAGGTTTGAAGGCTTTCTTT.

This clonotype was seen more than once but under ten times. The J gene is TRBJ1-1, the V gene TRBV15, with 7 bases fitting TRBD1. Germline V gene lookup returns CDR1 LNHNV and CDR2 YYDKDF (reference sequence). V dropped 2 bases and J dropped 3; count of bases not matched to a gene: 3. The CDR3 is 14 residues long. The CDR3 loop is CATSRLDRDTEAFF. CDR3 coding DNA: TGTGCCACCAGCAGACTCGACAGGGACACTGAAGCTTTCTTT.